The 5 T cell receptor beta chains reported below all come from one sample, sequenced in a study of blood T cell repertoires in COVID-19 (dated by TCRdb to 2018 to 2021). The library came from the immunoSEQ multiplex PCR assay. In its TCRdb copy, this immuneACCESS table keeps in-frame sequences only and misses some clones. Where compared with another copy, unresolved V genes explain less than half of these, and the others have no known cause. The sample table records around 700,000 clones; about nine tenths of these occur just once. The top ten clones comprise roughly 0.25% of the sample. Sequenced material: peripheral blood. The receptors stem from a young woman with acute or convalescent COVID-19.

V is TRBV7-6 and J is TRBJ2-1; perhaps TRBD1 as D (6 bases). V lost 5 bases to trimming and J lost 4 bases, with 18 bases between them. CDR1 and CDR2 (germline): SGHVS, FNYEAQ. The CDR3 runs 16 residues. CDR3 sequence: CASSPGSGALYNEQFF. CDR3 DNA: TGTGCCAGCAGCCCCGGGTCAGGGGCCCTATACAATGAGCAGTTCTTC.

On this clone itself: The same CDR3 is also encoded by other DNA sequences in this sample. This chain connects TRBV20-1 to TRBJ2-7; the D is unclear. V gave up 3 bases and J gave up 4 bases, with 7 bases separating them. CDR3 size: 11 residues. Germline V gives CDR1 DFQATT, CDR2 SNEGSKA (reference sequence). CDR3 in amino acids: CSARVLYEQYF. The CDR3 coding sequence is TGCAGTGCTAGGGTTCTATACGAGCAGTACTTC.

This chain's CDR3 is CASSSGTVIYGYTF. CDR3 bases: TGTGCCAGCAGTTCCGGGACTGTCATCTATGGCTACACCTTC. The chain carries TRBV28 and TRBJ1-2; D is perhaps TRBD1 (5 bases). Trimming took off 4 bases at V and 4 bases at J, with 13 bases between the two ends. This CDR3 is 14 amino acids long. Germline values: CDR1 MDHEN, CDR2 SYDVKM.

This clone was observed a single time. This chain joins TRBV7-9 and TRBJ1-3; TRBD1 aligns across 8 bases. Germline loops: CDR1 SEHNR, CDR2 FQNEAQ (reference sequence). V shed 4 bases and J 4 bases; nucleotides not matched to a gene: 9. This CDR3 is 16 amino acids long. The CDR3 sequence: CASSSTQGALGNTIYF. Written as DNA, the CDR3 is TGTGCCAGCAGCTCCACGCAGGGGGCTCTCGGAAACACCATATATTTT.

This chain links TRBV5-6 with TRBJ2-1; 9 bases map to TRBD2. This CDR3 region has 15 residues. The V segment lost 0 bases and the J segment 8 bases; nucleotides outside the gene matches: 6. The germline V gene has CDR1 SGHDT and CDR2 YYEEEE. The DNA for the CDR3 is TGTGCCAGCAGCTTGGCGGGCGGGGGGGCGGATGAGCAGTTCTTC. Its protein is CASSLAGGGADEQFF.